The 27 T cell receptor beta chains presented below share a single source sample, sequenced in a study of monozygotic twins with cystic fibrosis. Libraries were prepared by immunoSEQ multiplex PCR; TCRdb keeps only in-frame clonotypes and omits some of them. Of roughly 20,000 clones listed, 95% to 98% are singletons. Sequencing was performed on blood. These receptors were collected from a woman in her twenties or thirties with cystic fibrosis.

The genes are TRBV7-9 and TRBJ1-2, with D hard to call. The CDR3 is 14 residues long. Per germline, CDR1 SEHNR and CDR2 FQNEAQ (reference sequence). Between the trimmed V and J ends, which lost 0 bases and 4 bases, there was a span of 9 bases. CDR3 sequence: CASSLARETYGYTF. CDR3 DNA: TGTGCCAGCAGCTTAGCGCGGGAAACCTATGGCTACACCTTC.

The chain recombines TRBV4-3 with TRBJ1-6, with TRBD1 as a possible D gene (5 bases). V shed 0 bases and J shed 10 bases, with 13 bases lying between them. The CDR3 consists of 15 residues. Germline V lookup: CDR1 LGHNA, CDR2 YSLEER. DNA for the CDR3: TGCGCCAGCAGCCAAGATGAGGGACTGGAATCACCCCTCCACTTT. This codes for CASSQDEGLESPLHF.

The chain has TRBV15 and TRBJ2-5, with 7 nucleotides matching TRBD1. CDR1 LNHNV and CDR2 YYDKDF come from the germline V gene (reference sequence). CDR3 size: 16 residues. V shed 5 bases and J 4 bases; nucleotides not matched to a gene: 13. CDR3 in DNA: TGTGCCACCAGCGCCCAAGCCGGCAGGGGGTCAGAGACCCAGTACTTC. Translated, it gives CATSAQAGRGSETQYF.

The J gene is TRBJ2-1, the V gene TRBV6-1; 11 bases fit TRBD2. The CDR3 totals 15 residues. The V gene's germline CDR1 is MNHNS and CDR2 SASEGT. V was clipped by 0 bases and J by 6 bases; unmatched bases: 1. CDR3 bases: TGTGCCAGCAGTGAAGCTAGCGGGGGGGCCAATGAGCAGTTCTTC. As protein: CASSEASGGANEQFF.

The rearrangement links TRBV21-1 to TRBJ2-1; TRBD1, the D gene given by the table, was not confirmed from the DNA. TRBV21-1 is a pseudogene. The CDR3 has 18 amino acids. The CDR3 sequence is CASSTPAGGLRVFDEQFF. CDR3 in DNA: TGTGCCAGCAGCACCCCAGCAGGGGGCCTCAGGGTTTTCGATGAGCAGTTCTTC.

This clone was observed once. The chain combines TRBV19 with TRBJ1-2, with 7 bases lining up with TRBD1. This CDR3 is built from 12 residues. Per the germline V gene, CDR1 is LNHDA and CDR2 is SQIVND (reference sequence). V trimming: 4 bases; J trimming: 8 bases; junction bases outside the gene matches: 4. The CDR3 reads CASSKTGRGYTF. The CDR3 DNA reads TGTGCCAGTAGTAAGACAGGGCGCGGCTACACCTTC.

This sequence joins TRBV19 and TRBJ1-2; possible D gene TRBD1, 5 bases. The CDR3 consists of 14 residues. The germline V gene has CDR1 LNHDA and CDR2 SQIVND (reference sequence). V lost 4 bases and J 8 bases, leaving 17 bases between the germline ends. CDR3 protein: CASSSDSRLRGYTF. CDR3 DNA sequence: TGTGCCAGTAGTAGCGACAGTCGGCTGAGGGGCTACACCTTC.

This rearrangement joins TRBV6-1 to TRBJ1-6; D is unclear. The V end was cut by 7 bases, the J end by 7 bases, with 17 bases between. Germline values: CDR1 MNHNS, CDR2 SASEGT. This CDR3 has 15 residues. Written as DNA, the CDR3 is TGTGCCAGCAAAGCCCAGTCAATTACCAATTCACCCCTCCACTTT. It codes for CASKAQSITNSPLHF.

CDR3 region: CASSASGGATDTQYF. The CDR3, as DNA: TGTGCCAGCAGTGCTAGCGGGGGGGCCACAGATACGCAGTATTTT. The J gene is TRBJ2-3, the V gene TRBV6-4; 12 nucleotides match TRBD2. This CDR3 comprises 15 residues. The germline V gene has CDR1 MRHNA and CDR2 SNTAGT. V shed 4 bases and J 2 bases; nucleotides not matched to a gene: 1.

The rearrangement links TRBV4-3 to TRBJ1-1, with a weak D call TRBD1 (5 bases). V dropped 4 bases and J dropped 0 bases, with 12 bases sitting between them. Germline V gives CDR1 LGHNA, CDR2 YSLEER. The CDR3 has 15 residues. The CDR3 sequence: CASSPNPGLNTEAFF. The CDR3 coding sequence is TGCGCCAGCAGCCCAAACCCGGGGCTGAACACTGAAGCTTTCTTT.

V and J are TRBV2 and TRBJ2-1; weak D call: TRBD1 (5 bases). V dropped 4 bases and J dropped 12 bases, with 19 bases sitting between them. This CDR3 has 14 amino acids. Per the germline V gene, CDR1 is SNHLY and CDR2 is FYNNEI. The CDR3 coding sequence is TGTGCCAGCAGTGGAATCAGGGTGGGTCGTAGGCAGTTCTTC. Translation gives CASSGIRVGRRQFF.

This chain's CDR3 is CASSYTSGGAETQYF. The CDR3 region has the DNA TGTGCCAGCAGTTATACTAGCGGGGGGGCAGAGACCCAGTACTTC. The chain employs TRBV6-5 and TRBJ2-5, with TRBD2 matching over 13 bases. The ends lost 3 bases at V and 4 bases at J; junction bases unmatched: 2. From germline, CDR1 is MNHEY and CDR2 SVGAGI. This CDR3 contains 15 residues.

The chain recombines TRBV5-1 with TRBJ2-7; D is unclear. This CDR3 comprises 12 residues. Trimming removed 5 bases at V and 3 bases at J, with 9 bases between. Germline V CDR1 and CDR2: SGHRS, YFSETQ. In DNA, the CDR3 is TGCGCCAGCAGTATAGGAAACTACGAGCAGTACTTC. As protein: CASSIGNYEQYF.

The V gene is TRBV6-5, the J gene TRBJ1-6, with 7 bases that match TRBD1. The ends lost 5 bases at V and 3 bases at J; junction bases unmatched: 1. The CDR3 is 14 residues long. Per the germline V gene, CDR1 is MNHEY and CDR2 is SVGAGI. CDR3 nucleotides: TGTGCCAGCAGTAGGGACAGCTATAATTCACCCCTCCACTTT. This sequence encodes CASSRDSYNSPLHF.

This CDR3 reads CASSLVTGASPLHF. CDR3 bases: TGCGCCAGCAGCTTGGTGACAGGGGCTTCACCCCTCCACTTT. The genes are TRBV5-1 and TRBJ1-6; 8 bases are shared with TRBD1. J lost 9 bases, V lost 0 bases, and 2 bases had no gene match. Germline CDR1 and CDR2: SGHRS and YFSETQ. The CDR3 loop spans 14 amino acids.

Notes on this clone: Within the sample, other DNA sequences also encode this same CDR3. The V call is TRBV5-1, the J call TRBJ1-6; 9 nucleotides agree with TRBD1. The V and J ends lost 1 base and 10 bases, in that order; junction bases with no gene match: 6. CDR1 and CDR2 from the germline V gene are SGHRS and YFSETQ. The CDR3 contains 15 residues. The CDR3 DNA reads TGCGCCAGCAGCTTGAAGGGACAGGGTGGATCACCCCTCCACTTT. It specifies CASSLKGQGGSPLHF.

V is TRBV6-1 and J is TRBJ1-2; weak D call: TRBD1 (6 bases). The CDR3 runs 16 residues. In germline, CDR1 is MNHNS, CDR2 SASEGT. V was cut by 3 bases and J by 4 bases, with 18 bases left in between. The CDR3 nucleotides read TGTGCCAGCAGTGATTTTTCCGGGGGGGCTCCCTATGGCTACACCTTC. As protein: CASSDFSGGAPYGYTF.

This chain joins TRBV5-1 and TRBJ2-5; possible D gene TRBD1, 5 bases. Germline CDR1 and CDR2: SGHRS and YFSETQ. The CDR3 loop spans 14 amino acids. The germline V and J ends were trimmed by 4 bases and 5 bases, with 15 bases remaining between them. The DNA of the CDR3 is TGCGCCAGCAGCCTACAGGTGGCCCCGGAGACCCAGTACTTC. It is translated as CASSLQVAPETQYF.

This chain links TRBV7-8 with TRBJ2-7; a possible D gene is TRBD1 (5 bases). The germline CDR1 and CDR2 sequences are SGHVS and FQNEAQ. Trimming took 1 base from V and 6 from J, leaving 16 bases between them. The CDR3 is 15 residues long. The DNA for the CDR3 is TGTGCCAGCAGCTTAGTAGCTCAGGGATTGTCCGAGCAGTACTTC. It codes for CASSLVAQGLSEQYF.

This chain joins TRBV6-5 and TRBJ1-5; D uncertain. The CDR3 is 15 residues long. Germline V gene sequence: CDR1 MNHEY, CDR2 SVGAGI. V lost 0 bases to trimming and J lost 6 bases, with 12 bases between them. The CDR3 here is CASSYSAGWGQPQHF. As DNA, the CDR3 is TGTGCCAGCAGTTACTCGGCGGGGTGGGGTCAGCCCCAGCATTTT.

This chain connects TRBV2 to TRBJ2-2; TRBD1 might be the D (6 bases). The CDR3 covers 14 residues. The V and J ends lost 6 bases and 4 bases respectively, with 12 bases between them. The germline V gene encodes CDR1 SNHLY and CDR2 FYNNEI. In DNA form, the CDR3 reads TGTGCCAGCAGACGACAGGCAACCACCGGGGAGCTGTTTTTT. Translating gives CASRRQATTGELFF.

This clone came up once. This rearrangement joins TRBV7-2 to TRBJ2-7, with 7 bases fitting TRBD1. The junction had 7 bases not matched to a gene; V was cut back by 1 base and J by 1 base. The V gene's germline CDR1 is SGHTA and CDR2 FQGNSA. The CDR3 runs 16 residues. The CDR3 here is CASSLDVGTASYEQYF. DNA for the CDR3: TGTGCCAGCAGCTTAGATGTCGGGACAGCATCCTACGAGCAGTACTTC.

This chain links TRBV19 with TRBJ1-2, with D unclear. This CDR3 contains 16 residues. Trimming removed 3 bases from V and 8 bases from J, with 22 bases in between. From germline, CDR1 is LNHDA and CDR2 SQIVND (reference sequence). CDR3 DNA: TGTGCCAGTAGTATCTGGGGAACTGAGTCTGTAGGAGGCTACACCTTC. Translating gives CASSIWGTESVGGYTF. The complete variable domain, with remaining parts taken from reference TRBV19 and TRBJ1-2, reads DGGITQSPKYLFRKEGQNVTLSCEQNLNHDAMYWYRQDPGQGLRLIYYSQIVNDFQKGDIAEGYSVSREKKESFPLTVTSAQKNPTAFYLCASSIWGTESVGGYTFGSGTRLTVV.

The rearrangement joins TRBV4-1 to TRBJ2-4, with D perhaps given as TRBD1 or TRBD2 (5 bases each). Germline CDR1 and CDR2: MGHRA and YSYEKL. This CDR3 has 13 residues. V gave up 1 base and J gave up 9 bases, with 10 bases separating them. CDR3 in amino acids: CASSQGGDGIQYF. Written as DNA, the CDR3 is TGCGCCAGCAGCCAAGGAGGGGACGGCATTCAGTACTTC.

J is TRBJ1-6 and V is TRBV7-8, with D maybe TRBD1 (6 bases). CDR1 is SGHVS, CDR2 FQNEAQ, per germline. V lost 5 bases and J lost 6, with 14 bases in between. The CDR3 contains 15 residues. CDR3 bases: TGTGCCAGCAGCCCAGGGGTTGCAATTAATTCACCCCTCCACTTT. Its protein product is CASSPGVAINSPLHF. The variable domain in full, completed from reference TRBV7-8 and TRBJ1-6, reads GAGVSQSPRYKVAKRGQDVALRCDPISGHVSLFWYQQALGQGPEFLTYFQNEAQLDKSGLPSDRFFAERPEGSVSTLKIQRTQQEDSAVYLCASSPGVAINSPLHFGNGTRLTVT.

J is TRBJ1-6 and V is TRBV11-2; possible D gene TRBD1, 6 bases. V lost 5 bases, J lost 3 bases, and 14 bases lay in between. The CDR3 is made up of 16 amino acids. CDR1 SGHAT and CDR2 FQNNGV come from the germline V gene. Written as DNA, the CDR3 is TGTGCCAGCAGCGACGGACAGAGACACTATAATTCACCCCTCCACTTT. As protein: CASSDGQRHYNSPLHF.

The chain employs TRBV27 and TRBJ2-7, with TRBD1 matching over 7 bases. V shed 5 bases and J 6 bases; nucleotides not matched to a gene: 7. CDR1 is MNHEY and CDR2 is SMNVEV in the germline V gene (reference sequence). This CDR3 has 13 residues. The CDR3 sequence: CASSTHTGVEQYF. The CDR3 region has the DNA TGTGCCAGCAGTACCCATACAGGGGTCGAGCAGTACTTC.